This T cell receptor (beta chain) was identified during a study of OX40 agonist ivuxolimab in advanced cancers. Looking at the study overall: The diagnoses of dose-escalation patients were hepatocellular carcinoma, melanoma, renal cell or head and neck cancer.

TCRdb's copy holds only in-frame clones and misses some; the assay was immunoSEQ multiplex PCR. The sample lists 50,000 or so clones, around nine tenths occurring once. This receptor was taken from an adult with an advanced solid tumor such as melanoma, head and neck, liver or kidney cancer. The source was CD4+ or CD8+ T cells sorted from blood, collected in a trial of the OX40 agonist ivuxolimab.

DNA for the CDR3: TGTGCCAGCAGCTTCTACAGGAGTTCTGATACGCAGTATTTT. Amino acid sequence: CASSFYRSSDTQYF. This chain joins TRBV7-6 and TRBJ2-3, with D possibly TRBD1 on 5 matching bases. CDR3 length equals 14 residues. Trimming removed 3 bases at V and 6 bases at J, with 13 bases between. The germline V gene has CDR1 SGHVS and CDR2 FNYEAQ.